This T cell receptor (beta chain) originates from a study of blood T cell repertoires in COVID-19. This table comes from immunoSEQ multiplex PCR, and its TCRdb copy is limited to in-frame clones, with some not included. The sample yields 250,000 to 400,000 clones, roughly 88% seen once. The sequence was obtained from a woman aged 25-40 years with COVID-19, enrolled during active disease. Material: peripheral blood.

The CDR3 DNA reads as TGTGCCAGCTCACCATTCACAGGGAGCACAGATACGCAGTATTTT. This sequence encodes CASSPFTGSTDTQYF. This chain joins TRBV18 and TRBJ2-3; perhaps TRBD1 as D (6 bases). The V gene lost 2 bases and the J gene lost 0 bases, with 9 bases spanning the gap. This CDR3 is built from 15 residues. Germline assignment: CDR1 KGHSH and CDR2 LQKENI.